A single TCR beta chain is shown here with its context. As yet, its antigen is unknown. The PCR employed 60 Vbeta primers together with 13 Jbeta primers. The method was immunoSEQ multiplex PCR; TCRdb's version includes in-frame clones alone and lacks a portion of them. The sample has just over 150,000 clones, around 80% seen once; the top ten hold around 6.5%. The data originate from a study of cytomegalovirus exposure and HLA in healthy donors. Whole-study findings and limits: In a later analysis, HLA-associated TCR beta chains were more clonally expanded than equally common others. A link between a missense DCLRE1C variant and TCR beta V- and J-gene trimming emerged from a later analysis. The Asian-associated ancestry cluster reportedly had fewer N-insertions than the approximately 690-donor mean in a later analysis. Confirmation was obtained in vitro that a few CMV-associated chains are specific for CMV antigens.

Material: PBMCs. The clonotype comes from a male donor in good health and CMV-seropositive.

The CDR3 coding sequence is TGTGCCAGCAGCCGGGGGGGGTTCGAGCAGTACTTC. Protein: CASSRGGFEQYF. The chain links TRBV13 to TRBJ2-7, with TRBD2 identical over 8 bases. Germline-derived CDR1 and CDR2 are PRHDT and FYEKMQ (reference sequence). The junction had 3 bases not matched to a gene; V was cut back by 5 bases and J by 6 bases. The CDR3 runs 12 residues.